Listed below are T cell receptor beta chains from one sample, sequenced in a study of identical twins. TCRdb independently ran MiXCR on the 5' RACE reads; one entry per CDR3 protein. The table includes fewer than 350,000 distinct CDR3 sequences, about 8% detected once. These records were also assigned to another study, of yellow fever vaccine responses in identical twins.

Sample: memory (CD45RO+) T cells sorted from blood. All receptors come from a woman between 18 and 29 years old in good health. Each CDR3 is given with its conserved first and last residue. A D gene is named only where the DNA matches it firmly. Some rows mark clone size as missing; the rest say once, few, many or name a class of expanded clone.

j_gene,d_gene,abundance,v_gene,CDR3nt,CDR3aa
TRBJ1-3,-,many,TRBV12-3/TRBV12-4,TGTGCCAGCAGTTTAGAGAGCAGTGACTCTGGAAACACCATATATTTT,CASSLESSDSGNTIYF
TRBJ1-5,-,many,TRBV21-1,TGTGCCAGCAGCAAAGCTGGGGGGAGACAGCCCCAGCATTTT,CASSKAGGRQPQHF
TRBJ2-6,TRBD1,-,TRBV10-3,TGTGCCATCAGTGACAACAGGGGAAGTGGGGCCAACGTCCTGACTTTC,CAISDNRGSGANVLTF
TRBJ2-5,TRBD1,-,TRBV7-9,TGTGCCAGCAGCTTAGGCTTGGGACAGTACCTAGAGACCCAGTACTTC,CASSLGLGQYLETQYF
TRBJ1-1,TRBD1,many,TRBV29-1,TGCAGCGTTGATTCGGACAGGGGGCCGCATGAAGCTTTCTTT,CSVDSDRGPHEAFF
TRBJ2-3,TRBD2,-,TRBV7-9,TGTGCCAGCAGCCGGACTAGCGGGGGAGCCCTGACAGATACGCAGTATTTT,CASSRTSGGALTDTQYF
TRBJ2-3,TRBD2,-,TRBV11-2,TGTGCCAGCAGCTTGGTTAGCGGGATTATCGCAGATACGCAGTATTTT,CASSLVSGIIADTQYF
TRBJ1-5,TRBD1,many,TRBV25-1,TGTGCCAGCAGTGAATCAGGACAGGGGAAATTCCAGCATTTT,CASSESGQGKFQHF
TRBJ2-5,-,-,TRBV19,TGTGCCAGTAGTCGACGGCTCCAAGAGACCCAGTACTTC,CASSRRLQETQYF
TRBJ2-3,TRBD2,many,TRBV3-1,TGTGCCAGCAGCCAAGGAGCGGGGGAGACGGGACGGACGCAGTATTTT,CASSQGAGETGRTQYF
TRBJ2-5,-,-,TRBV19,TGTGCCAGTAGTGGGGGACTTCCCCAAGAGACCCAGTACTTC,CASSGGLPQETQYF
TRBJ2-3,-,few,TRBV7-9,TGTGCCAGCAGCGCCCCTATACTTGCAGATACGCAGTATTTT,CASSAPILADTQYF
TRBJ2-1,-,-,TRBV9,TGTGCCAGCAGCCACTATGGGGTGCTAATCAATGAAGAGCAGTTCTTC,CASSHYGVLINEEQFF
TRBJ1-4,-,few,TRBV5-1,TGCGCCAGCAGCTTGGCCAGTGGAACTAATGAAAAACTGTTTTTT,CASSLASGTNEKLFF
TRBJ2-7,-,-,TRBV6-1,TGTGCCGGTCGGTGGCAGGGTTCCTACGAGCAGTACTTC,CAGRWQGSYEQYF
TRBJ2-3,-,many,TRBV7-9,TGTGCCAGCAGCCCCCAGGCAGATACGCAGTATTTT,CASSPQADTQYF
TRBJ1-5,TRBD1,many,TRBV6-1,TGTGCCAGCAGTGGGCTGGGGGACAGCAACAATCAGCCCCAGCATTTT,CASSGLGDSNNQPQHF
TRBJ1-2,TRBD1,-,TRBV18,TGTGCCAGCTCACCCACGGCACAGGGGGCGACGGGCTACACCTTC,CASSPTAQGATGYTF
TRBJ2-3,-,-,TRBV29-1,TGCAGCGTTAGTCTTAGCACAGATACGCAGTATTTT,CSVSLSTDTQYF
TRBJ1-4,-,many,TRBV6-5,TGTGCCAGCAGCTATGGGACTGGGAATGAAAAACTGTTTTTT,CASSYGTGNEKLFF
TRBJ2-5,-,-,TRBV7-9,TGTGCCAGCAGCTGGGTACAGGGTTTCCAAGAGACCCAGTACTTC,CASSWVQGFQETQYF
TRBJ1-6,-,-,TRBV27,TGTGCCAGCAGTTTGGGGCGCGCATCACCCCTCCACTTT,CASSLGRASPLHF
TRBJ2-2,TRBD2,many,TRBV12-3/TRBV12-4,TGTGCCAGCAGAGCGACACTAGCGGGAGTAAATGGCGGGGAGCTGTTTTTT,CASRATLAGVNGGELFF
TRBJ1-3,TRBD1,-,TRBV27,TGTGCCAGCAGCAAGGACAGGACGCAGGCTGGAAACACCATATATTTT,CASSKDRTQAGNTIYF
TRBJ2-7,TRBD1,few,TRBV7-9,TGTGCCAGCACCAGTGGGACAGGGAACTACGAGCAGTACTTC,CASTSGTGNYEQYF
TRBJ1-1,TRBD1,few,TRBV20-1,TGCAGTGCTAGTCCCCCGGACAGGGGGAGCACTGAAGCTTTCTTT,CSASPPDRGSTEAFF
TRBJ1-2,TRBD1,many,TRBV29-1,TGCAGCGTTGCCAGGGGGCAAAACTATGGCTACACCTTC,CSVARGQNYGYTF
TRBJ2-5,-,many,TRBV20-1,TGCAGTGCTAGAGATCGGTGGGAGACCCAGTACTTC,CSARDRWETQYF
TRBJ2-1,-,-,TRBV20-1,TGCAGTGCTAGAGATCGGGCCTCAGCGCGTGAGCAGTTCTTC,CSARDRASAREQFF
TRBJ1-1,-,few,TRBV7-6,TGTGCCAGCAGCCCCCAACCGACAGGGAACACTGAAGCTTTCTTT,CASSPQPTGNTEAFF
TRBJ1-5,-,few,TRBV3-1,TGTGCCAGCAGCCAAGGAGCAGGACTTCAGCCCCAGCATTTT,CASSQGAGLQPQHF
TRBJ2-5,-,-,TRBV27,TGTGCCAGCAGTCCAAGGGAAAGAGGTAAGGAGACCCAGTACTTC,CASSPRERGKETQYF
TRBJ1-1,-,many,TRBV5-1,TGCGCCAGTAAAGCGGTGGGCACTGAAGCTTTCTTT,CASKAVGTEAFF
TRBJ2-7,-,few,TRBV5-1,TGCGCCAGCAGTTCCACTCCCAACTCATACGAGCAGTACTTC,CASSSTPNSYEQYF
TRBJ2-5,-,few,TRBV9,TGTGCCAGCAGCGTAGGGGCGGGGATGGAGACCCAGTACTTC,CASSVGAGMETQYF
TRBJ2-6,-,few,TRBV7-6,TGTGCCAGCAGCTTAGGAGGGGGAAGCTCTGGGGCCAACGTCCTGACTTTC,CASSLGGGSSGANVLTF
TRBJ1-1,TRBD1,many,TRBV18,TGTGCCAGCTCCTCGGGACAGGGAGGCACTGAAGCTTTCTTT,CASSSGQGGTEAFF
TRBJ1-1,-,few,TRBV28,TGTGCCAGCAGTTTATCCCGGACAATAGCCACTGAAGCTTTCTTT,CASSLSRTIATEAFF
TRBJ1-4,-,many,TRBV3-1,TGTGCCAGCAGCCCACCTAATGAAAAACTGTTTTTT,CASSPPNEKLFF
TRBJ2-1,-,-,TRBV6-1,TGTGCCAGCAGGCCCATTGACAGGAACAATGAGCAGTTCTTC,CASRPIDRNNEQFF
TRBJ2-5,-,once,TRBV20-1,TGCAGTGCACCGACCCCCTTATTGCGAATGGAGACCCAGTACTTC,CSAPTPLLRMETQYF
TRBJ1-2,-,-,TRBV3-1,TGTGCCAGCAGCCTACTGGGACCCCCTACAGGGAGCAATGGCTACACCTTC,CASSLLGPPTGSNGYTF
TRBJ2-1,-,few,TRBV20-1,TGCAGTGCTAGAGGGGACGGTCTGGGTATCAATGAGCAGTTCTTC,CSARGDGLGINEQFF
TRBJ1-5,TRBD1,many,TRBV2,TGTGCCAGCAACCTGGGACAGGGATCGTTTCAGCCCCAGCATTTT,CASNLGQGSFQPQHF
TRBJ1-5,-,many,TRBV25-1,TGTGCCAGCAGTGAAAGGGGCGCGGTGGGCAATCAGCCCCAGCATTTT,CASSERGAVGNQPQHF
TRBJ2-1,TRBD2,few,TRBV12-3/TRBV12-4,TGTGCCAGCAGTATTAGCGGGGCCGTCTACAATGAGCAGTTCTTC,CASSISGAVYNEQFF
TRBJ2-3,TRBD2,few,TRBV28,TGTGCCAGCATGACTAGCGGGAGAGGCACAGATACGCAGTATTTT,CASMTSGRGTDTQYF
TRBJ1-6,-,few,TRBV20-1,TGCAGTGCTCGAACAGGATATCAACTTAATTCACCCCTCCACTTT,CSARTGYQLNSPLHF